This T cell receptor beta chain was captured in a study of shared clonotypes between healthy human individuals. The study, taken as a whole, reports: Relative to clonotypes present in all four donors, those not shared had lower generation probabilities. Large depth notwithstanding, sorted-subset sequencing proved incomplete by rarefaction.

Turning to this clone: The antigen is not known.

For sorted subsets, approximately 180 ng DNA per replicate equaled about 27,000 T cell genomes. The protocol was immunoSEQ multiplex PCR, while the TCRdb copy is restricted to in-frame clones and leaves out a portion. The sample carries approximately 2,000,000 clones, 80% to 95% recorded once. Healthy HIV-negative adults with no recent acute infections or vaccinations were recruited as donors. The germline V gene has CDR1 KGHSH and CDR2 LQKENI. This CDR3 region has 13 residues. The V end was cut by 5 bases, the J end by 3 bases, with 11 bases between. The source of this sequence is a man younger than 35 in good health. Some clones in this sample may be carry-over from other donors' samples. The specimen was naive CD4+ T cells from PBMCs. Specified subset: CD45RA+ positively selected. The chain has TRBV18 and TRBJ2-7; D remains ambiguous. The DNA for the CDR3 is TGTGCCAGCTCAAGGACCGCAGACTACGAGCAGTACTTC. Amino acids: CASSRTADYEQYF.